This T cell receptor beta chain was recovered during a study of cytomegalovirus exposure and HLA in healthy donors. Study summary: Among the roughly 370 genotyped donors, about 81% were placed in the Caucasian-associated ancestry cluster. Broader study findings: The authors later found HLA-associated TCR beta chains more clonally expanded than equally common others. In a later analysis, productive TCRs from donors in an Asian-associated ancestry cluster reportedly carried fewer N-insertions than the cohort mean.

Looked up from germline, CDR1 is WNHNN and CDR2 is SYGVQD (reference sequence). The CDR3 has 15 residues. The ends lost 4 bases at V and 4 bases at J; junction bases unmatched: 8. In the PCR, 60 Vbeta and 13 Jbeta primers were used. Source study methods: Among the unique TCR beta chains that a later analysis counted, about 81 million in all, about 11 million were shared. The repertoire was sequenced with immunoSEQ multiplex PCR; TCRdb's copy has only in-frame clones and lacks some. V and J calls and clone size are those listed in that table; D and trimming were worked out from the DNA. The sample includes around 130,000 clones, 80% of them seen just once. Points on this clone: Its specificity is unknown.

The V gene is TRBV10-1, the J gene TRBJ2-3, with 7 nucleotides matching TRBD1. The specimen sequenced was PBMCs. The source of this sequence is a man aged 35 to 55 in good health and CMV-seronegative. The CDR3 coding sequence is TGCGCCAGCAGTGCGGAAACAGGGGTGGCAGATACGCAGTATTTT. It yields the protein CASSAETGVADTQYF.